These 5 T cell receptor beta chains came from one sample sequenced in a study of blood T cell repertoires in COVID-19. Measured with immunoSEQ multiplex PCR; TCRdb has only the in-frame clones, and not every one. The data show 250,000 to 300,000 clones, 85% to 90% seen once. Sequenced input: peripheral blood. The receptors were gathered from a woman in her 30s with COVID-19, enrolled during active disease.

In its sample, this clone was seen a few times. This chain connects TRBV3-1 (or the pseudogene TRBV3-2) to TRBJ2-7; tentatively, D is TRBD1 (6 bases). The CDR3 runs 14 residues. Germline loops: CDR1 LGHDT, CDR2 YNNKEL (reference sequence). Trimming pared 4 bases from V and 2 bases from J, leaving 12 bases between. This CDR3 reads CASSRYRDTYEQYF. The CDR3 nucleotides are TGTGCCAGCAGCCGATACCGGGACACCTACGAGCAGTACTTC.

J is TRBJ2-1 and V is TRBV18, with unresolved D. Between the trimmed V and J ends, which lost 1 base and 0 bases, there was a span of 10 bases. The CDR3 loop spans 16 amino acids. Germline CDR1 and CDR2: KGHSH and LQKENI. CDR3 loop: CASSPQALSSYNEQFF. The CDR3 region has the DNA TGTGCCAGCTCACCACAAGCGCTCAGCTCCTACAATGAGCAGTTCTTC.

J is TRBJ1-2 and V is TRBV28, with D maybe TRBD1 (6 bases). CDR1 and CDR2 from the germline V gene are MDHEN and SYDVKM. This CDR3 is 15 amino acids long. Between the trimmed V and J ends, which lost 1 base and 7 bases, there was a span of 16 bases. In DNA, the CDR3 is TGTGCCAGCAGTTTATCGTTGGGACACCGTCTTGGCTACACCTTC. Translation gives CASSLSLGHRLGYTF.

The genes are TRBV6-4 and TRBJ1-5; no reliable D call. V lost 8 bases, J lost 6 bases, and 5 bases lay in between. CDR1 MRHNA and CDR2 SNTAGT come from the germline V gene. The CDR3 is 10 amino acids. Here the CDR3 reads CASGPQPQHF. DNA of the CDR3: TGTGCCAGCGGGCCTCAGCCCCAGCATTTT.

The CDR3 nucleotides are TGTGCCAGCCGGAGCACAGATACGCAGTATTTT. It is translated as CASRSTDTQYF. V usage is TRBV2 and J usage is TRBJ2-3; no clear D gene. The CDR3 is 11 residues long. Germline CDR1 is SNHLY and CDR2 is FYNNEI. V was clipped by 8 bases and J by 0 bases, with 3 bases between them.